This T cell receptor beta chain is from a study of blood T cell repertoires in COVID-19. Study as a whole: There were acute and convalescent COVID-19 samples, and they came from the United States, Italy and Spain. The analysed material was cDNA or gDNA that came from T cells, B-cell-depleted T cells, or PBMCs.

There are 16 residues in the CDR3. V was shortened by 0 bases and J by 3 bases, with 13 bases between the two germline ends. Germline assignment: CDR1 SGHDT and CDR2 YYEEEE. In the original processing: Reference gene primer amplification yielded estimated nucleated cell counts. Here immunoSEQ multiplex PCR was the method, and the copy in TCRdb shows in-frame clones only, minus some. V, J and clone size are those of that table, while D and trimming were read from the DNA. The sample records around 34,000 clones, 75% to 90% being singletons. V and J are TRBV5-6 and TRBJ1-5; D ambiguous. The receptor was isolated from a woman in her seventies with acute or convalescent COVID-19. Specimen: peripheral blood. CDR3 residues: CASSLAGRQVNQPQHF. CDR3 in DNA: TGTGCCAGCAGCTTGGCGGGGAGGCAGGTCAATCAGCCCCAGCATTTT.